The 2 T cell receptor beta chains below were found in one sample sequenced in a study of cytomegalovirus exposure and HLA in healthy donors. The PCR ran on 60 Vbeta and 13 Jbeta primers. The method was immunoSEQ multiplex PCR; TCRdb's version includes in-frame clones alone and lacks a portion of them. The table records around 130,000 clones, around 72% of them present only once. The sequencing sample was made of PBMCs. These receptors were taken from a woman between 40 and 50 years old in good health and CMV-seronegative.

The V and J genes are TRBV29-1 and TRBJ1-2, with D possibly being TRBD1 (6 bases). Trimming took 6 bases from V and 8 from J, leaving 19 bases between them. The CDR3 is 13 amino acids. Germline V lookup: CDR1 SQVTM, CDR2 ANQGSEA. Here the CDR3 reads CSVRDTPLGGYTF. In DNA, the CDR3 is TGCAGCGTACGGGACACTCCCCTGGGAGGCTACACCTTC.

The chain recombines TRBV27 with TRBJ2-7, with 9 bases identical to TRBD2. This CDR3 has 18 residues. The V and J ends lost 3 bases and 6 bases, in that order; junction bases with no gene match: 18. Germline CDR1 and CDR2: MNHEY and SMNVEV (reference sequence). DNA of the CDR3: TGTGCCAGCAGTTTGGGGGGGGGTGGCGGGAGGGACGTAAGCGAGCAGTACTTC. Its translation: CASSLGGGGGRDVSEQYF.